A single sample gave rise to the 26 T cell receptor beta chains below, sequenced in a study of cytomegalovirus exposure and HLA in healthy donors. PCR involved 60 Vbeta and 13 Jbeta primers. The repertoire was sequenced with immunoSEQ multiplex PCR; TCRdb's copy has only in-frame clones and lacks some. The sample shows around 130,000 clones, approximately 8.7% of them seen only once. Sequencing was performed on PBMCs. The receptors were gathered from a man aged 40-49 years in good health and CMV-seronegative.

V usage is TRBV5-1 and J usage is TRBJ2-3; 9 nucleotides agree with TRBD2. CDR1 is SGHRS, CDR2 YFSETQ, per germline. The CDR3 is 16 amino acids. The ends lost 0 bases at V and 1 base at J; junction bases unmatched: 3. CDR3 in amino acids: CASSLDGGGGTDTQYF. DNA for the CDR3: TGCGCCAGCAGCTTGGATGGCGGGGGGGGCACAGATACGCAGTATTTT. Together with reference TRBV5-1 and TRBJ2-3, the CDR3 gives the full variable domain: KAGVTQTPRYLIKTRGQQVTLSCSPISGHRSVSWYQQTPGQGLQFLFEYFSETQRNKGNFPGRFSGRQFSNSRSEMNVSTLELGDSALYLCASSLDGGGGTDTQYFGPGTRLTVL.

Only a few counts were recorded for this clone. The V gene is TRBV27, the J gene TRBJ1-2, with TRBD1 identical over 7 bases. The V segment lost 6 bases and the J segment 4 bases; nucleotides outside the gene matches: 5. Per the germline V gene, CDR1 is MNHEY and CDR2 is SMNVEV (reference sequence). The length of the CDR3 is 13 residues. In nucleotides, the CDR3 is TGTGCCAGCAGCACCGGGGACAGCTATGGCTACACCTTC. Protein: CASSTGDSYGYTF.

This clone showed up just a few times. The germline gene is not matched at one end of the junction; a read error may be the cause. The V and J genes are TRBV29-1 and TRBJ1-4; TRBD1 aligns across 8 bases. Germline V gene lookup returns CDR1 SQVTM and CDR2 ANQGSEA. The CDR3 length is 13 residues. The CDR3 coding sequence is TGCAGCGCTGAGGGACAGGCTAATGAAGAACTGTTTTTT. It yields the protein CSAEGQANEELFF.

This clone was found a few times. The chain is built from TRBV4-1 and TRBJ2-5, with TRBD2 identical over 7 bases. This CDR3 spans 18 amino acids. CDR1 is MGHRA and CDR2 is YSYEKL in the germline V gene. Unmatched junction bases numbered 17, after V lost 0 bases and J lost 7 bases. CDR3 nucleotides: TGCGCCAGCAGCCAAGATGAGGCGGGGGTTGCCCTCGACGGGACCCAGTACTTC. This translates into CASSQDEAGVALDGTQYF.

The chain couples TRBV19 to TRBJ2-5; a possible D gene is TRBD2 (5 bases). The germline V gene encodes CDR1 LNHDA and CDR2 SQIVND (reference sequence). V was clipped by 6 bases and J by 9 bases, with 23 bases between them. The CDR3 runs 15 residues. The CDR3 bases are TGTGCCAGTAGCTCTGCCCGGGGTACAAAGGAGGCCCAGTACTTC. Encoded protein: CASSSARGTKEAQYF.

This clone was counted between two and nine times. The chain combines TRBV19 with TRBJ1-6, with TRBD1 matching 7 bases. The junction had 9 bases not matched to a gene; V was cut back by 9 bases and J by 10 bases. Germline CDR1 and CDR2: LNHDA and SQIVND (reference sequence). The length of the CDR3 is 13 residues. In DNA, the CDR3 is TGTGCCAGCTACCCAGGGGGTGACTCACCCCTCCACTTT. This codes for CASYPGGDSPLHF.

The J gene is TRBJ1-2, the V gene TRBV7-9; 8 nucleotides match TRBD1. The junction had 7 bases not matched to a gene; V was cut back by 3 bases and J by 1 base. The CDR3 contains 16 residues. Per germline, CDR1 SEHNR and CDR2 FQNEAQ (reference sequence). The CDR3 nucleotides read TGTGCCAGCAGCTTCGGGACAGGTTTTTATAACTATGGCTACACCTTC. Its translation is CASSFGTGFYNYGYTF.

This clone was counted between two and nine times. This chain uses TRBV27 with TRBJ1-2, with D unresolved. The length of the CDR3 is 15 residues. V lost 0 bases to trimming and J lost 3 bases, with 11 bases between them. Per germline, CDR1 MNHEY and CDR2 SMNVEV (reference sequence). The CDR3 loop is CASSLSRSLHYGYTF. As DNA, the CDR3 is TGTGCCAGCAGTTTATCGCGGAGTCTCCACTATGGCTACACCTTC.

This clone was seen only a few times. V usage is TRBV28 and J usage is TRBJ2-3; tentative D call: TRBD2 (5 bases). Trimming removed 7 bases from V and 4 bases from J, with 12 bases in between. Germline assignment: CDR1 MDHEN and CDR2 SYDVKM. CDR3 length: 13 residues. CDR3 loop: CASKPGLADTQYF. In DNA, the CDR3 is TGTGCCAGCAAACCGGGGTTGGCAGATACGCAGTATTTT.

The chain combines TRBV4-2 with TRBJ2-6; 11 bases line up with TRBD2. The CDR3 runs to 19 residues. Trimming took 1 base from V and 2 from J; bases not matched to a gene: 7. CDR1 is LGHNA and CDR2 is YNFKEQ in the germline V gene. CDR3 protein: CASSQVYSGGAPGANVLTF. DNA of the CDR3: TGTGCCAGCAGCCAAGTTTATAGCGGGGGGGCGCCTGGGGCCAACGTCCTGACTTTC.

This clone was picked up a small number of times. Written as DNA, the CDR3 is TGTGCCAGCAGTTTCACAGGGTCCACTAATGAAAAACTGTTTTTT. Protein: CASSFTGSTNEKLFF. The V call is TRBV6-6, the J call TRBJ1-4; D is possibly TRBD1 (6 bases). CDR1 is MNHNY and CDR2 is SVGAGI in the germline V gene (reference sequence). The CDR3 contains 15 residues. V lost 4 bases and J lost 2, with 11 bases in between.

The V and J genes are TRBV7-9 and TRBJ2-4; D might be TRBD1 (6 bases). Germline CDR1 and CDR2: SEHNR and FQNEAQ (reference sequence). The CDR3 consists of 16 residues. The germline V and J ends were trimmed by 4 bases and 6 bases, with 19 bases remaining between them. The CDR3 DNA reads TGTGCCAGCAGCTCTCCGCAGGACAGAGAACTAAACATTCAGTACTTC. Protein sequence: CASSSPQDRELNIQYF. The complete variable domain, with remaining parts taken from reference TRBV7-9 and TRBJ2-4, reads DTGVSQNPRHKITKRGQNVTFRCDPISEHNRLYWYRQTLGQGPEFLTYFQNEAQLEKSRLLSDRFSAERPKGSFSTLEIQRTEQGDSAMYLCASSSPQDRELNIQYFGAGTRLSVL.

This clone was counted a few times. The chain links TRBV11-3 to TRBJ2-3; maybe TRBD1 (6 bases). Germline CDR1 SGHNT, CDR2 YENEEA. This CDR3 has 12 residues. With 4 bases removed from V and 7 bases from J, the gap between germline ends came to 9 bases. The DNA for the CDR3 is TGTGCCAGCAGCTCCGGACAGAATACGCAGTATTTT. As protein: CASSSGQNTQYF.

This clone was seen a few times. The CDR3 sequence is CASSVEVQGRTEAFF. DNA of the CDR3: TGTGCCAGCAGCGTAGAGGTCCAGGGAAGGACTGAAGCTTTCTTT. J is TRBJ1-1 and V is TRBV9, with a possible D match to TRBD1 (5 bases). V lost 0 bases and J lost 5, with 14 bases in between. Germline assignment: CDR1 SGDLS and CDR2 YYNGEE. The CDR3 runs to 15 residues.

This clone has more than one count but fewer than ten. CDR3 residues: CASSLAGAVQETQYF. The CDR3 coding sequence is TGTGCCAGCAGTTTAGCGGGGGCCGTTCAGGAGACCCAGTACTTC. The gene calls are TRBV27 and TRBJ2-5, with D possibly TRBD2 on 7 matching bases. This CDR3 is 15 amino acids long. Germline V gives CDR1 MNHEY, CDR2 SMNVEV (reference sequence). V lost 2 bases, J lost 5 bases, and 15 bases lay in between.

This chain uses TRBV5-1 with TRBJ2-2; no clear D. V shed 0 bases and J shed 6 bases, with 6 bases lying between them. The CDR3 runs to 13 residues. Looked up from germline, CDR1 is SGHRS and CDR2 is YFSETQ. The CDR3: CASSLDGPGELFF. The CDR3 bases are TGCGCCAGCAGCTTGGATGGGCCCGGGGAGCTGTTTTTT.

This clone was observed a few times. The rearrangement joins TRBV4-3 to TRBJ2-1, with TRBD1 identical over 8 bases. CDR1 LGHNA and CDR2 YSLEER come from the germline V gene. The CDR3 runs 17 residues. V lost 1 base to trimming and J lost 1 base; unmatched junction nucleotides: 6. For the CDR3, the DNA is TGCGCCAGCAGCCAAGGGTCGGGACAGGCATCCTACAATGAGCAGTTCTTC. Its protein is CASSQGSGQASYNEQFF.

The chain links TRBV27 to TRBJ2-7; D remains unclear. CDR3 length: 11 residues. Trimming pared 5 bases from V and 3 bases from J, leaving 5 bases between. CDR1 MNHEY and CDR2 SMNVEV come from the germline V gene (reference sequence). DNA for the CDR3: TGTGCCAGCAGTAATATCTACGAGCAGTACTTC. Translation: CASSNIYEQYF.

The chain joins TRBV16 to TRBJ2-7, with TRBD1 identical over 10 bases. V lost 2 bases to trimming and J lost 6 bases; unmatched junction nucleotides: 10. Germline V gene lookup returns CDR1 KGHSY and CDR2 FQNENV. This CDR3 is built from 16 residues. The CDR3 protein is CASSQLAGQGFGEQYF. The DNA for the CDR3 is TGTGCCAGCAGCCAACTCGCGGGACAGGGGTTCGGCGAGCAGTACTTC.

A few counts support this clone. The chain joins TRBV5-1 to TRBJ2-3, with TRBD2 matching over 8 bases. The CDR3 contains 15 residues. V shed 2 bases, J shed 2 bases, and the junction held 4 bases outside the gene matches. Germline assignment: CDR1 SGHRS and CDR2 YFSETQ. In nucleotides, the CDR3 is TGCGCCAGCAGCTTAGCGGGGGACCTCACAGATACGCAGTATTTT. Translating gives CASSLAGDLTDTQYF. The entire variable domain, with the rest obtained from reference TRBV5-1 and TRBJ2-3, is as follows: KAGVTQTPRYLIKTRGQQVTLSCSPISGHRSVSWYQQTPGQGLQFLFEYFSETQRNKGNFPGRFSGRQFSNSRSEMNVSTLELGDSALYLCASSLAGDLTDTQYFGPGTRLTVL.

The chain carries TRBV7-3 and TRBJ2-1; 11 bases align to TRBD2. This CDR3 is built from 15 residues. Per germline, CDR1 SGHTA and CDR2 FQGTGA. V was pared by 5 bases and J by 5 bases, with 5 bases of the junction left unmatched. The CDR3 sequence: CASSTLAGGNNEQFF. As DNA, the CDR3 is TGTGCCAGCAGCACTCTAGCGGGGGGAAACAATGAGCAGTTCTTC.

The chain is built from TRBV10-1 and TRBJ2-1; TRBD2 matches 8 bases. The V segment lost 7 bases and the J segment 3 bases; nucleotides outside the gene matches: 14. The CDR3 runs to 17 residues. The germline gives CDR1 WNHNN, CDR2 SYGVQD (reference sequence). The CDR3 DNA is TGCGCCAGCATCCCTCGGGGGAGCGGGGGAATCTACAATGAGCAGTTCTTC. This codes for CASIPRGSGGIYNEQFF.

In DNA form, the CDR3 reads TGTGCCAGCAGTTTAGGAGGCTATGAGCAGTTCTTC. It yields the protein CASSLGGYEQFF. The chain recombines TRBV27 with TRBJ2-1, with a possible D match to TRBD2 (5 bases). Germline-derived CDR1 and CDR2 are MNHEY and SMNVEV (reference sequence). V lost 2 bases and J 8 bases, leaving 7 bases between the germline ends. CDR3 size: 12 residues.

This clone was detected a few times. J is TRBJ2-7 and V is TRBV2; 8 nucleotides line up with TRBD2. Germline V gene data show CDR1 as SNHLY and CDR2 as FYNNEI. The CDR3 runs to 17 residues. V trimming: 7 bases; J trimming: 5 bases; junction bases outside the gene matches: 19. The CDR3 region has the DNA TGTGCCAGCATTGGAGAATCCGGGACTAGTTGGTACAACGAGCAGTACTTC. Encoded protein: CASIGESGTSWYNEQYF.

This clone was detected a few times. J is TRBJ2-7 and V is TRBV29-1; TRBD2 is a possible D gene (6 bases). The germline gives CDR1 SQVTM, CDR2 ANQGSEA. There are 11 residues in the CDR3. V was pared by 6 bases and J by 6 bases, with 12 bases between. The CDR3 coding sequence is TGCAGCGTCCCCTTCGGGAGCGAGCAGTACTTC. Protein sequence: CSVPFGSEQYF.

The chain carries TRBV19 and TRBJ1-1; D not resolved. Trimming removed 3 bases from V and 1 base from J, with 6 bases in between. Germline V CDR1 and CDR2: LNHDA, SQIVND (reference sequence). The CDR3 totals 13 residues. The DNA for the CDR3 is TGTGCCAGTAGTATCGGCGGGAACACTGAAGCTTTCTTT. Translating gives CASSIGGNTEAFF.